The rows below give T cell receptor beta chains drawn from one sample of a study of control samples from healthy donors and cancer patients. Method: immunoSEQ multiplex PCR; TCRdb's copy keeps in-frame clones and lacks some. Among 140,000 or so clones listed, around 92% were seen once. Sequenced: blood. The receptors originated from a young man in good health. CDR3s leave out the opening cysteine and the closing phenylalanine or tryptophan. Fields, in order: V gene, J gene, CDR3 protein.

V: TRBV30
J: TRBJ1-2
CDR3: AWSFTGGVKHYGYT

V: TRBV7-8
J: TRBJ2-1
CDR3: ASSSTSGGPQF

V: TRBV5-1
J: TRBJ2-7
CDR3: ASSLGGGPSYEQY

V: TRBV7-8
J: TRBJ2-7
CDR3: ASSPVIPPYEQY

V: TRBV12-3/TRBV12-4
J: TRBJ1-1
CDR3: ASSYYKNTEAF

V: TRBV11-2
J: TRBJ1-6
CDR3: ASSRQGTDSPLH

V: TRBV19
J: TRBJ2-1
CDR3: ASDSTSGGKNEQF

V: TRBV9
J: TRBJ1-4
CDR3: ASSVDWGDEKLF

V: TRBV7-9
J: TRBJ1-1
CDR3: ASSGPGQGEAF

V: TRBV9
J: TRBJ1-1
CDR3: ASSATDTEAF

V: TRBV19
J: TRBJ2-1
CDR3: ASSIPGLDYNEQF

V: TRBV12-3/TRBV12-4
J: TRBJ2-3
CDR3: ATQLAGTDTQY

V: TRBV9
J: TRBJ1-5
CDR3: ASSVGENQPQH

V: TRBV19
J: TRBJ1-1
CDR3: ASSPGTGVEAF

V: TRBV10-1
J: TRBJ2-2
CDR3: ASSEKPTGELF

V: TRBV6-5
J: TRBJ1-1
CDR3: ASSPGGLGTEAF

V: TRBV6-5
J: TRBJ2-1
CDR3: ASSSNTGLAGNEQF

V: TRBV6-6
J: TRBJ1-2
CDR3: ASSPQGNYGYT

V: TRBV6-4
J: TRBJ1-6
CDR3: ASSDSDREDSPLH

V: TRBV6-1
J: TRBJ2-1
CDR3: ASSEAIVGTGFFDEQF

V: TRBV28
J: TRBJ1-6
CDR3: ATQDRDSLLNSPLH

V: TRBV7-9
J: TRBJ1-5
CDR3: ASSPWEDALTGNQPQH

V: TRBV24-1
J: TRBJ1-5
CDR3: ATSDLTNQPQH

V: TRBV7-3
J: TRBJ1-1
CDR3: ASSLKAGPGTEAF

V: TRBV7-3
J: TRBJ2-1
CDR3: ASSPGQTPYNEQF

V: TRBV7-9
J: TRBJ1-5
CDR3: ASSLSTGTYSNQPQH